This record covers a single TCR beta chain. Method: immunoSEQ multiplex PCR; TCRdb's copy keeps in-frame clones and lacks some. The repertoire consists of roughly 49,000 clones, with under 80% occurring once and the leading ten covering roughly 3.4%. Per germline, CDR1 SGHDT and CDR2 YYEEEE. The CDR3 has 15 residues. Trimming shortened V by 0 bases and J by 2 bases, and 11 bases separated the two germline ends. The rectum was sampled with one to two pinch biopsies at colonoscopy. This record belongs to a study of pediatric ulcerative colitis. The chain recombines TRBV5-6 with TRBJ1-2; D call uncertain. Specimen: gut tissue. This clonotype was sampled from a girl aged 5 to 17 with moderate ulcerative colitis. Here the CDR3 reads CASSLGRGNNYGYTF. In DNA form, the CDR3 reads TGTGCCAGCAGCTTGGGGCGGGGTAACAACTATGGCTACACCTTC.